This T cell receptor beta chain appears in the sequencing data of a study of cytomegalovirus exposure and HLA in healthy donors. Germline V gives CDR1 MGHRA, CDR2 YSYEKL. The CDR3 has 18 residues. Trimming removed 0 bases from V and 1 base from J, with 18 bases in between. The PCR was carried out with 60 Vbeta primers and 13 Jbeta primers. Produced via immunoSEQ multiplex PCR; TCRdb's table is partial and in-frame only. The sample has 99,000 or so clones, approximately 83% seen once; the top ten hold 3% to 4%. Specimen: PBMCs. The sequence was obtained from a female donor in good health and CMV-seropositive. The J gene is TRBJ1-2, the V gene TRBV4-1, with D perhaps matching TRBD1 (5 bases). The chain's CDR3 is CASSQEWDSRTLNYGYTF. CDR3 bases: TGCGCCAGCAGCCAAGAATGGGACTCACGGACACTTAACTATGGCTACACCTTC.